The 23 T cell receptor beta chains reported below all come from one sample, sequenced in a study of T cell repertoires in cytomegalovirus infection. MiXCR, applied by TCRdb to the reads, yields one record per CDR3 protein. This table has about 310,000 distinct CDR3 sequences, about 9.2% appearing once. Sequencing input: PBMCs. The receptor set was obtained from a human donor in good health (CMV status not recorded). Some clones in this sample may be carry-over from other donors' samples.

This clonotype was detected ten times or more. This chain links TRBV28 with TRBJ1-5; maybe TRBD1 (6 bases). The V gene's germline CDR1 is MDHEN and CDR2 SYDVKM. The CDR3 consists of 17 residues. The V end was cut by 4 bases, the J end by 0 bases, with 16 bases between. The CDR3 is CASSSGQGRPSNQPQHF. In DNA form, the CDR3 reads TGTGCCAGCAGTTCGGGGCAGGGGAGACCTAGCAATCAGCCCCAGCATTTT.

This clonotype was recorded at least ten times. This chain uses TRBV5-5 with TRBJ1-3, with 9 bases that match TRBD1. Per germline, CDR1 SGHKS and CDR2 YYEKEE (reference sequence). Trimming cost V 3 bases and J 2 bases; bases outside gene matches: 9. The CDR3 has 17 residues. CDR3 sequence: CASSSGQGGLAGNTIYF. Here the CDR3 DNA reads TGTGCCAGCAGCTCGGGACAGGGAGGGTTAGCTGGAAACACCATATATTTT.

This clonotype was seen repeatedly, ten times or more. The chain is built from TRBV15 and TRBJ2-1; 9 bases agree with TRBD1. With V trimmed by 3 bases and J by 9 bases, 12 bases remained unmatched. This CDR3 contains 16 residues. Germline V gives CDR1 LNHNV, CDR2 YYDKDF (reference sequence). CDR3 coding DNA: TGTGCCACCAGCAGGGAACAGGGGGCCGCTATTGGTGAGCAGTTCTTC. Protein: CATSREQGAAIGEQFF.

There are many counts of this clonotype. This chain uses TRBV7-2 with TRBJ2-3; no firm D call. The CDR3 is 16 amino acids. The germline gives CDR1 SGHTA, CDR2 FQGNSA. The germline V and J ends were trimmed by 1 base and 8 bases, with 19 bases remaining between them. CDR3 sequence: CASSLEPPSTIGTQYF. Here the CDR3 DNA reads TGTGCCAGCAGCTTAGAACCACCCTCTACGATCGGTACGCAGTATTTT.

Many counts were recorded for this clonotype. The genes are TRBV7-2 and TRBJ2-7; 9 positions agree with TRBD1. Per germline, CDR1 SGHTA and CDR2 FQGNSA. V dropped 2 bases and J dropped 6; count of bases not matched to a gene: 11. The CDR3 is 16 residues long. CDR3 sequence: CASSLIRDRDVGEQYF. CDR3 coding DNA: TGTGCCAGCAGCTTAATCCGGGACAGGGACGTCGGCGAGCAGTACTTC.

About this clonotype itself: A much larger clone is a single base away; this may be a read error. The chain has TRBV11-1 and TRBJ2-6; D gene uncertain. Germline V gene data show CDR1 as SGHAT and CDR2 as FQDESV (reference sequence). The CDR3 spans 16 residues. CDR3 sequence reads: CVSSLRRPSGANVLTF. CDR3 DNA sequence: TGTGTCAGCAGCTTACGTCGGCCCTCTGGGGCCAACGTCCTGACTTTC.

This clonotype has a count of ten or more. The chain's CDR3 is CASSDTALEAFF. As DNA, the CDR3 is TGTGCCAGCAGTGATACGGCTCTTGAAGCTTTCTTT. This chain joins TRBV25-1 and TRBJ1-1; D gene uncertain. This CDR3 spans 12 amino acids. V was clipped by 3 bases and J by 7 bases, with 9 bases between them. CDR1 is MGHDK, CDR2 SYGVNS, per germline.

The table lists this clonotype with a few counts. V and J are TRBV7-9 and TRBJ1-2; D not resolved. V lost 3 bases, J lost 7 bases, and 12 bases lay in between. This CDR3 is 13 amino acids long. From germline, CDR1 is SEHNR and CDR2 FQNEAQ (reference sequence). The CDR3 is CASSFSGFGGYTF. The CDR3 region has the DNA TGTGCCAGCAGCTTCTCGGGTTTTGGTGGCTACACCTTC.

This clonotype was seen repeatedly, ten times or more. This chain uses TRBV9 with TRBJ2-3, with unresolved D. Germline CDR1 is SGDLS and CDR2 is YYNGEE. Trimming left V 0 bases short and J 5 bases short, with 16 bases between. The length of the CDR3 is 16 residues. The CDR3: CASSVVGPPLGDTQYF. The DNA for the CDR3 is TGTGCCAGCAGCGTAGTCGGGCCTCCCCTGGGAGATACGCAGTATTTT.

This chain joins TRBV29-1 and TRBJ1-1; no firm D call. CDR3 length equals 12 residues. V lost 7 bases and J lost 2, with 11 bases in between. Germline V CDR1 and CDR2: SQVTM, ANQGSEA. The CDR3 loop is CSARKGNTEAFF. CDR3 bases: TGCAGCGCCCGAAAGGGTAACACTGAAGCTTTCTTT.

This clonotype was recorded many times. The chain employs TRBV7-9 and TRBJ2-7, with D possibly being TRBD1 (6 bases). CDR1 SEHNR and CDR2 FQNEAQ come from the germline V gene (reference sequence). This CDR3 contains 14 residues. V was cut by 1 base and J by 0 bases, with 7 bases left in between. The CDR3: CASSLGTDSYEQYF. DNA of the CDR3: TGTGCCAGCAGCTTAGGGACAGACTCCTACGAGCAGTACTTC. The full variable domain, completed using reference TRBV7-9 and TRBJ2-7, is DTGVSQNPRHKITKRGQNVTFRCDPISEHNRLYWYRQTLGQGPEFLTYFQNEAQLEKSRLLSDRFSAERPKGSFSTLEIQRTEQGDSAMYLCASSLGTDSYEQYFGPGTRLTVT.

A few counts support this clonotype. The chain is built from TRBV12-3 or TRBV12-4 and TRBJ1-1; D gene uncertain. The CDR3 extends over 14 amino acids. Between the trimmed V and J ends, which lost 1 base and 1 base, there was a span of 7 bases. The CDR3 DNA is TGTGCCAGCAGTTTAGGCCCATCGAACACTGAAGCTTTCTTT. Protein product: CASSLGPSNTEAFF.

The rearrangement uses TRBV19 and TRBJ2-1; 9 bases line up with TRBD2. After removal of 3 bases from V and 5 bases from J, the junction contained 5 bases not matched to a gene. This CDR3 is 15 amino acids long. Germline V gene sequence: CDR1 LNHDA, CDR2 SQIVND (reference sequence). CDR3 sequence: CASSISAGGHNEQFF. The DNA of the CDR3 is TGTGCCAGTAGTATTTCGGCGGGGGGGCACAATGAGCAGTTCTTC. The entire variable domain, with the rest obtained from reference TRBV19 and TRBJ2-1, is as follows: DGGITQSPKYLFRKEGQNVTLSCEQNLNHDAMYWYRQDPGQGLRLIYYSQIVNDFQKGDIAEGYSVSREKKESFPLTVTSAQKNPTAFYLCASSISAGGHNEQFFGPGTRLTVL.

This clonotype was picked up many times. This sequence joins TRBV6-2 or TRBV6-3 and TRBJ2-2; no definite D call. V was shortened by 2 bases and J by 4 bases, with 8 bases between the two germline ends. Germline CDR1 reads MNHEY; CDR2 reads SVGEGT. The CDR3 consists of 14 residues. CDR3 coding DNA: TGTGCCAGCAGTTACCGTAGTACCACCGGGGAGCTGTTTTTT. Residues: CASSYRSTTGELFF.

This clonotype was seen many times. This chain joins TRBV7-9 and TRBJ2-2; a possible D gene is TRBD1 (5 bases). CDR1 and CDR2 from the germline V gene are SEHNR and FQNEAQ (reference sequence). V lost 2 bases, J lost 1 base, and 11 bases lay in between. CDR3 length: 16 amino acids. CDR3: CASSLISGQNTGELFF. In DNA form, the CDR3 reads TGTGCCAGCAGCTTAATTTCTGGACAGAACACCGGGGAGCTGTTTTTT.

About this clonotype itself: A much more abundant neighbour one base away suggests this may be a read error. J is TRBJ2-3 and V is TRBV20-1, with D possibly matching TRBD2 (5 bases). The CDR3 runs to 14 residues. Germline V lookup: CDR1 DFQATT, CDR2 SNEGSKA (reference sequence). V dropped 3 bases and J dropped 4 bases, with 14 bases sitting between them. The CDR3: CSASPRGSADTQYF. CDR3 DNA sequence: TGCAGTGCTAGCCCTCGGGGAAGCGCAGATACGCAGTATTTT.

The gene calls are TRBV20-1 and TRBJ2-5; no reliable D call. The V and J ends lost 2 bases and 5 bases respectively, with 6 bases between them. Germline V gene data show CDR1 as DFQATT and CDR2 as SNEGSKA (reference sequence). This CDR3 spans 11 amino acids. In DNA form, the CDR3 reads TGCAGTGCTAGAAGTGGCGAGACCCAGTACTTC. It is translated as CSARSGETQYF.

This clonotype was counted many times. J is TRBJ2-7 and V is TRBV28; 7 bases are a match to TRBD2. Per germline, CDR1 MDHEN and CDR2 SYDVKM. The CDR3 totals 14 residues. V was pared by 6 bases and J by 0 bases, with 5 bases of the junction left unmatched. In DNA, the CDR3 is TGTGCCAGCAGCCCGGGCGGGAGCTCCTACGAGCAGTACGTC. Amino acids: CASSPGGSSYEQYV.

This clonotype was recorded many times. CDR3 nucleotide sequence: TGTGCCAGCGGAAGGGGGGGCGCCCCCTACAATGAGCAGTTCTTC. It specifies CASGRGGAPYNEQFF. This chain joins TRBV28 and TRBJ2-1, with D perhaps TRBD2 (7 bases). From germline, CDR1 is MDHEN and CDR2 SYDVKM. This CDR3 comprises 15 residues. V gave up 8 bases and J gave up 2 bases, with 16 bases separating them. The variable domain in full, with the rest retrieved from reference TRBV28 and TRBJ2-1, is DVKVTQSSRYLVKRTGEKVFLECVQDMDHENMFWYRQDPGLGLRLIYFSYDVKMKEKGDIPEGYSVSREKKERFSLILESASTNQTSMYLCASGRGGAPYNEQFFGPGTRLTVL.

This clonotype has a count of ten or more. The V call is TRBV12-3 or TRBV12-4, the J call TRBJ2-5, with 8 positions matching TRBD1. The CDR3 totals 14 residues. V lost 5 bases, J lost 5 bases, and 7 bases stayed unmatched. The CDR3 loop reads CASSPWTGTETQYF. The CDR3 nucleotides are TGTGCCAGCAGTCCCTGGACAGGGACGGAGACCCAGTACTTC.

This clonotype was observed many times. The rearrangement links TRBV7-9 to TRBJ2-7; maybe TRBD1 (6 bases). Germline CDR1 is SEHNR and CDR2 is FQNEAQ (reference sequence). V was trimmed by 1 base and J by 3 bases, leaving 13 bases between them. The CDR3 consists of 15 residues. CDR3 loop: CASSLVTGQIYEQYF. For the CDR3, the DNA is TGTGCCAGCAGCTTAGTTACGGGACAAATCTACGAGCAGTACTTC.

This clonotype appeared many times. The germline gene is not matched at one end of the junction; a read error may be the cause. This CDR3 is CASSVAFAQYF. The CDR3 DNA reads as TGTGCCAGCAGTGTAGCGTTCGCGCAGTATTTT. The chain employs TRBV12-3 or TRBV12-4 and TRBJ2-3, with TRBD2 as a possible D gene (5 bases). This CDR3 has 11 residues.

The chain recombines TRBV29-1 with TRBJ2-3; 8 nucleotides match TRBD1. Germline V gene data show CDR1 as SQVTM and CDR2 as ANQGSEA. The CDR3 runs 15 residues. J lost 6 bases, V lost 3 bases, and 11 bases had no gene match. In DNA form, the CDR3 reads TGCAGCGTTGACCCGGGACAGGTGCCTCGGGATACGCAGTATTTT. Its translation: CSVDPGQVPRDTQYF.